This T cell receptor beta chain came from a study of tumor-infiltrating lymphocytes in primary liver carcinoma. At the level of the study: Maximum tumor diameters ranged from roughly 4.2 to 11 cm, stage T1-T3 N0M0.

TCR beta cDNA came from approximately 540 ng total RNA, primed with a constant-region primer. Each TCR beta library was derived from three nested multiplex PCR rounds that employed slightly modified ARM-PCR. Amplification in the first two PCR rounds was performed using TRBV1-TRBV30 forward primers and a C-beta reverse primer for approximately 10 cycles each. MiXCR, applied by TCRdb to the multiplex PCR reads, yields one record per CDR3 protein. Counted here are over 45,000 distinct CDR3 sequences, less than 85% occurring once; the ten biggest clones make up around 30%. As regards this clonotype: Its antigen is currently unknown. A read error may account for a junction end that differs from germline.

Study-level results: Merely about 7.5-24% of top clones occurred in all five tumor regions.

This CDR3 spans 13 amino acids. Per the germline V gene, CDR1 is GTSNPN and CDR2 is SVGIG (reference sequence). Bulk tissue was left unsorted, and RNA and DNA were co-extracted from 20-30 mg of it. Cases comprised patients with primary liver carcinoma who received surgical resection. Each tumor sample had over 85% viable tumor cells. The TCR comes from a man aged 35 to 55 with primary liver carcinoma and hepatitis B virus infection. The V gene is TRBV30, the J gene TRBJ2-6, with D perhaps given as TRBD1 or TRBD2 (5 bases each). The specimen sequenced was liver tumor tissue from sampling region 5. As to subset: tumor region T5, tumor centre. The CDR3 loop reads CALTDSGANVLAF. CDR3 DNA: TGTGCCTTGACGGACTCTGGGGCCAACGTCCTGGCTTTC.